This entry describes one T cell receptor (beta chain). Its matching antigen is unknown. The source of the sample is a study of T cell repertoires and HLA-DP antigens. Amplification used primers for 54 TRBV and 13 TRBJ segments. Profiled with immunoSEQ multiplex PCR; TCRdb holds only in-frame clones, not every one. The table shows over 100,000 clones, with nearly 95% occurring only once. The TCR was taken from a woman between 18 and 29 years old in good health and CMV-seronegative. The source material was CD4+ T cells from PBMCs.

The CDR3: CASSPQCWPERPTGELFF. The CDR3 DNA is TGTGCCAGCAGCCCACAGTGTTGGCCGGAAAGGCCCACCGGGGAGCTGTTTTTT. V gene TRBV21-1 combines with J gene TRBJ2-2; the listed D gene, TRBD1, was not tested against the DNA. TRBV21-1 is shown as a pseudogene. This CDR3 has 18 residues.